These 30 T cell receptor beta chains were sequenced from one sample in a study of CD8 T cells in ankylosing spondylitis. TCRdb ran MiXCR on the 5' RACE reads and lists one entry per CDR3 protein. The sample holds around 90,000 distinct CDR3 sequences; around 27% are singletons and the top ten take 55% to 75%. Input material: blood, either unsorted or a sorted T cell fraction (not recorded which). The receptors derive from a male donor with ankylosing spondylitis or in good health (not recorded which).

This clonotype occurred a few times. V usage is TRBV29-1 and J usage is TRBJ2-1; D not resolved. V was trimmed by 3 bases and J by 4 bases, leaving 4 bases between them. Germline V lookup: CDR1 SQVTM, CDR2 ANQGSEA. The length of the CDR3 is 11 residues. CDR3 bases: TGCAGCGTTGACAGATACAATGAGCAGTTCTTC. This gives the protein CSVDRYNEQFF.

V and J are TRBV5-1 and TRBJ2-3; D is unclear. Germline assignment: CDR1 SGHRS and CDR2 YFSETQ. The CDR3 has 13 residues. V was pared by 1 base and J by 4 bases, with 7 bases between. CDR3 in amino acids: CASSLIGADTQYF. DNA for the CDR3: TGCGCCAGCAGCTTGATTGGGGCAGATACGCAGTATTTT.

The rearrangement joins TRBV5-1 to TRBJ2-5; D unresolved. V was pared by 0 bases and J by 4 bases, with 4 bases between. CDR3 length equals 12 residues. The germline gives CDR1 SGHRS, CDR2 YFSETQ. The CDR3, as DNA: TGCGCCAGCAGCTTGGCCGTAGAGACCCAGTACTTC. This encodes CASSLAVETQYF.

This clonotype was seen at least ten times. The V and J genes are TRBV24-1 and TRBJ2-5, with TRBD2 identical over 8 bases. Germline CDR1 KGHDR, CDR2 SFDVKD. J was trimmed by 5 bases and V by 0 bases; bases with no gene match: 7. The length of the CDR3 is 16 residues. CDR3 in amino acids: CATSDLLGTGGETQYF. The CDR3 DNA follows: TGTGCCACCAGTGATTTGCTGGGGACGGGAGGGGAGACCCAGTACTTC.

This clonotype was seen more than once but under ten times. The rearrangement joins TRBV10-3 to TRBJ2-2, with D perhaps assigned TRBD1 or TRBD2 (5 bases each). In germline, CDR1 is ENHRY, CDR2 SYGVKD. The CDR3 is made up of 19 amino acids. With 0 bases removed from V and 4 bases from J, the gap between germline ends came to 21 bases. CDR3 region: CAISESGGSELGVTGELFF. Written as DNA, the CDR3 is TGTGCCATCAGTGAGTCCGGCGGGTCGGAGCTGGGGGTCACCGGGGAGCTGTTTTTT.

This sequence joins TRBV10-2 and TRBJ2-5; the D is unclear. The CDR3 spans 13 residues. Germline CDR1 WSHSY, CDR2 SAAADI. The V end was cut by 2 bases, the J end by 4 bases, with 8 bases between. CDR3 bases: TGCGCCAGCAGTGAGGGGGTGGGAGAGACCCAGTACTTC. Its protein product is CASSEGVGETQYF.

This clonotype was observed many times. The V gene is TRBV5-1, the J gene TRBJ2-1; 7 bases match TRBD1. The CDR3 sequence is 13 residues long. The germline V gene encodes CDR1 SGHRS and CDR2 YFSETQ. Trimming removed 0 bases from V and 7 bases from J; junction bases left unmatched: 1. The CDR3: CASSLEGANEQFF. The CDR3 DNA sequence: TGCGCCAGCAGCTTGGAGGGGGCGAATGAGCAGTTCTTC.

The chain joins TRBV11-2 to TRBJ1-6, with TRBD1 matching over 9 bases. The CDR3 consists of 17 residues. V dropped 1 base and J dropped 10; count of bases not matched to a gene: 11. Looked up from germline, CDR1 is SGHAT and CDR2 is FQNNGV. This chain's CDR3 is CASSLGGQGGLSSPLHF. CDR3 DNA: TGTGCCAGCAGCTTAGGGGGACAGGGTGGTCTATCGTCACCCCTCCACTTT.

This clonotype was seen a few times. V usage is TRBV9 and J usage is TRBJ2-3; 11 nucleotides match TRBD2. With V trimmed by 2 bases and J by 5 bases, 7 bases remained unmatched. This CDR3 contains 16 residues. Germline lookup yields CDR1 SGDLS and CDR2 YYNGEE. CDR3 bases: TGTGCCAGCAGCGTCTATAGCGGGGGGGCCGGAGATACGCAGTATTTT. Residues: CASSVYSGGAGDTQYF.

This clonotype has a handful of counts. V is TRBV30 and J is TRBJ1-5; the D is unclear. With 8 bases removed from V and 5 bases from J, the gap between germline ends came to 16 bases. The CDR3 length is 13 residues. The germline V gene has CDR1 GTSNPN and CDR2 SVGIG (reference sequence). As DNA, the CDR3 is TGTGCCGGGTCTGAGGGTCGTCATCAGCCCCAGCATTTT. Translated: CAGSEGRHQPQHF. The full variable domain, its missing parts supplied by reference TRBV30 and TRBJ1-5, is SQTIHQWPATLVQPVGSPLSLECTVEGTSNPNLYWYRQAAGRGLQLLFYSVGIGQISSEVPQNLSASRPQDRQFILSSKKLLLSDSGFYLCAGSEGRHQPQHFGDGTRLSIL.

V usage is TRBV19 and J usage is TRBJ1-5; D unresolved. This CDR3 is built from 15 residues. The V gene lost 1 base and the J gene lost 5 bases, with 12 bases spanning the gap. Looked up from germline, CDR1 is LNHDA and CDR2 is SQIVND (reference sequence). The CDR3 reads CASSIGAGTYQPQHF. For the CDR3, the DNA is TGTGCCAGTAGTATAGGGGCAGGAACGTATCAGCCCCAGCATTTT.

The rearrangement uses TRBV7-8 and TRBJ1-5, with 8 bases fitting TRBD1. Germline-derived CDR1 and CDR2 are SGHVS and FQNEAQ. Losses at the gene ends were 5 bases for V and 2 bases for J; bases not matched to a gene: 8. This CDR3 region has 16 residues. CDR3 in DNA: TGTGCCAGCAGCCCGACAGGGGTTAGGGGCAATCAGCCCCAGCATTTT. Translated, it gives CASSPTGVRGNQPQHF. The whole variable domain, remainder taken from reference TRBV7-8 and TRBJ1-5, is GAGVSQSPRYKVAKRGQDVALRCDPISGHVSLFWYQQALGQGPEFLTYFQNEAQLDKSGLPSDRFFAERPEGSVSTLKIQRTQQEDSAVYLCASSPTGVRGNQPQHFGDGTRLSIL.

The genes are TRBV4-2 and TRBJ1-4; D remains unclear. Trimming left V 2 bases short and J 0 bases short, with 7 bases between. Germline V gene sequence: CDR1 LGHNA, CDR2 YNFKEQ. The CDR3 consists of 15 residues. The CDR3 is CASSQYGATNEKLFF. The CDR3 nucleotides are TGTGCCAGCAGCCAATACGGAGCAACTAATGAAAAACTGTTTTTT.

J is TRBJ1-2 and V is TRBV6-1; 9 bases match TRBD1. Germline CDR1 is MNHNS and CDR2 is SASEGT. V shed 6 bases, J shed 3 bases, and the junction held 8 bases outside the gene matches. CDR3 length: 15 amino acids. Here the CDR3 DNA reads TGTGCCAGCAGATCACCGGGACAGGGAGACTATGGCTACACCTTC. As protein: CASRSPGQGDYGYTF.

This rearrangement joins TRBV12-3 or TRBV12-4 to TRBJ2-7; 12 positions match TRBD2. The J segment lost 4 bases and the V segment lost 5 bases, leaving 6 bases of the junction unmatched. The CDR3 length is 15 residues. The CDR3 DNA reads as TGTGCCAGCAGTCTAGGACTAGCGGGAATTTACGAGCAGTACTTC. It codes for CASSLGLAGIYEQYF.

V is TRBV7-6 and J is TRBJ1-4; D not certain. This CDR3 region has 13 residues. Germline loops: CDR1 SGHVS, CDR2 FNYEAQ. V was trimmed by 5 bases and J by 7 bases, leaving 11 bases between them. CDR3 DNA: TGTGCCAGCAGCCGCCGGACGGGTGAAAAACTGTTTTTT. It encodes CASSRRTGEKLFF.

The CDR3: CASSADRQYEQYF. Written as DNA, the CDR3 is TGTGCCAGCAGCGCCGACAGACAGTACGAGCAGTACTTC. The chain has TRBV7-3 and TRBJ2-7, with D perhaps TRBD1 (5 bases). The CDR3 spans 13 residues. V lost 5 bases to trimming and J lost 4 bases, with 12 bases between them. CDR1 and CDR2 from the germline V gene are SGHTA and FQGTGA.

The chain links TRBV11-1 to TRBJ1-5, with TRBD1 as a possible D gene (6 bases). There are 20 residues in the CDR3. V was trimmed by 5 bases and J by 0 bases, leaving 26 bases between them. In germline, CDR1 is SGHAT, CDR2 FQDESV (reference sequence). The CDR3 nucleotides read TGTGCCAGCAGCCCGAGTTGGGGAGGCAGGGGAAACTATAGCAATCAGCCCCAGCATTTT. Translated, it gives CASSPSWGGRGNYSNQPQHF. Using reference TRBV11-1 and TRBJ1-5 for the parts outside the CDR3, the full variable domain is EAEVAQSPRYKITEKSQAVAFWCDPISGHATLYWYRQILGQGPELLVQFQDESVVDDSQLPKDRFSAERLKGVDSTLKIQPAELGDSAMYLCASSPSWGGRGNYSNQPQHFGDGTRLSIL.

This clonotype was picked up a small number of times. V gene TRBV5-1 combines with J gene TRBJ1-6, with D unresolved. V was clipped by 4 bases and J by 9 bases, with 11 bases between them. The CDR3 extends over 13 amino acids. CDR1 is SGHRS, CDR2 YFSETQ, per germline. CDR3 DNA: TGCGCCAGCAGCCCAGATATGGGTTCACCCCTCCACTTT. It is translated as CASSPDMGSPLHF.

This clonotype has a single count. The rearrangement joins TRBV4-1 to TRBJ1-5, with 10 bases matching TRBD1. Unmatched junction bases numbered 7, after V lost 4 bases and J lost 4 bases. Germline-derived CDR1 and CDR2 are MGHRA and YSYEKL. The CDR3 is 16 residues long. CDR3 amino acids: CASSPTGQGTNQPQHF. As DNA, the CDR3 is TGCGCCAGCAGCCCGACGGGACAGGGGACGAATCAGCCCCAGCATTTT.

This clonotype was observed a handful of times. The chain uses TRBV19 and TRBJ2-1; a possible D gene is TRBD2 (7 bases). Germline V CDR1 and CDR2: LNHDA, SQIVND (reference sequence). The CDR3 has 15 amino acids. V gave up 3 bases and J gave up 3 bases, with 12 bases separating them. The chain's CDR3 is CASSIGGGRYNEQFF. The CDR3 DNA sequence: TGTGCCAGTAGTATCGGCGGGGGCCGCTACAATGAGCAGTTCTTC.

The V call is TRBV12-3 or TRBV12-4, the J call TRBJ2-7, with 10 bases aligning to TRBD1. V lost 6 bases to trimming and J lost 4 bases; unmatched junction nucleotides: 6. The CDR3 covers 14 residues. CDR3 region: CASRPTGGGYEQYF. Here the CDR3 DNA reads TGTGCCAGCAGACCGACAGGGGGCGGGTACGAGCAGTACTTC.

In its sample, this clonotype was seen many times. The V call is TRBV29-1, the J call TRBJ2-1; 8 positions match TRBD2. There are 15 residues in the CDR3. Trimming cost V 6 bases and J 3 bases; bases outside gene matches: 10. CDR1 SQVTM and CDR2 ANQGSEA come from the germline V gene. This CDR3 reads CSVAGTRPRYNEQFF. CDR3 coding DNA: TGCAGCGTCGCCGGGACTAGACCGCGCTACAATGAGCAGTTCTTC.

V gene TRBV20-1 combines with J gene TRBJ2-7; D is undetermined. Germline V gene sequence: CDR1 DFQATT, CDR2 SNEGSKA (reference sequence). CDR3 length: 10 amino acids. The V end was cut by 6 bases, the J end by 6 bases, with 9 bases between. The CDR3 coding sequence is TGCAGTGCCGAGCCCGGCGAGCAGTACGTC. Encoded protein: CSAEPGEQYV.

This clonotype was observed at least ten times. The J gene is TRBJ2-1, the V gene TRBV20-1, with D unresolved. Trimming left V 1 base short and J 2 bases short, with 9 bases between. This CDR3 is 14 amino acids long. Germline V gene data show CDR1 as DFQATT and CDR2 as SNEGSKA (reference sequence). CDR3 protein: CSARAPLAYNEQFF. In DNA, the CDR3 is TGCAGTGCTAGAGCCCCGCTAGCCTACAATGAGCAGTTCTTC.

This clonotype has more than one count but fewer than ten. The J gene is TRBJ2-5, the V gene TRBV5-1, with D perhaps TRBD1 or TRBD2 (5 bases each). The CDR3 has 14 amino acids. Deletions cut 4 bases from V and 1 base from J, with 11 bases between. CDR1 is SGHRS, CDR2 YFSETQ, per germline. Written as DNA, the CDR3 is TGCGCCAGCAGCCGGGACGTAGCCCAAGAGACCCAGTACTTC. Its protein product is CASSRDVAQETQYF.

This clonotype occurred many times. The chain uses TRBV20-1 and TRBJ1-2; D gene uncertain. Germline lookup yields CDR1 DFQATT and CDR2 SNEGSKA (reference sequence). V was cut by 5 bases and J by 2 bases, with 15 bases left in between. CDR3 length: 14 residues. In DNA, the CDR3 is TGCAGTGCTCCGCCGTCGGGCAGGAACTATGGCTACACCTTC. This encodes CSAPPSGRNYGYTF.

J is TRBJ2-6 and V is TRBV20-1; 8 positions match TRBD1. Germline loops: CDR1 DFQATT, CDR2 SNEGSKA (reference sequence). CDR3 length: 18 residues. With 0 bases clipped from V and 5 bases from J, the junction kept 12 bases outside the gene matches. In DNA form, the CDR3 reads TGCAGTGCTAGAGATGCCGGGACAGGACCTTCTAGGGCCAACGTCCTGACTTTC. Its protein is CSARDAGTGPSRANVLTF.

This chain joins TRBV20-1 and TRBJ2-7, with TRBD1 matching over 9 bases. V lost 1 base to trimming and J lost 4 bases; unmatched junction nucleotides: 5. Germline V gene lookup returns CDR1 DFQATT and CDR2 SNEGSKA (reference sequence). The CDR3 is 14 residues long. The CDR3 region is CSARVWDRDYEQYF. The CDR3 DNA follows: TGCAGTGCTAGAGTCTGGGACAGGGATTACGAGCAGTACTTC.

This rearrangement joins TRBV20-1 to TRBJ2-1, with 10 bases fitting TRBD2. The J segment lost 6 bases and the V segment lost 2 bases, leaving 7 bases of the junction unmatched. The CDR3 has 15 amino acids. Germline CDR1 DFQATT, CDR2 SNEGSKA (reference sequence). DNA for the CDR3: TGCAGTGCTAGAAGGTTCGAGCGGGAGGGCAATGAGCAGTTCTTC. Protein: CSARRFEREGNEQFF.